The clone carrying this TCR beta chain was seen a few times. What it binds is not known. The CDR3 loop spans 12 amino acids. Germline V gene sequence: CDR1 GTSNPN, CDR2 SVGIG (reference sequence). V lost 3 bases to trimming and J lost 5 bases, with 8 bases between them. TCRdb re-called the 5' RACE reads through MiXCR, storing one row per CDR3 protein. The data contain under 250,000 distinct CDR3 sequences, over 9.5% of them singletons. The sample is drawn from a study of T-cell memory formation after mild COVID-19. Across the whole study: For the most part, TCR clusters were specific to one donor.

Study outcomes and limitations: CD4+ contracting clones were found mainly in CM and EM, and CD8+ ones in EMRA. Balance between CD4 and CD8 was seen in clones contracting day 15 to 85, and a CD4+ lean was seen in later expanders. Among clones peaking at day 37 in the second wave, SARS-CoV-2 specificity remained unconfirmed.

This chain connects TRBV30 to TRBJ2-1, with D hard to call. Sequenced material: PBMCs or a T cell subset sorted from them (not recorded which). The sequence came from a man younger than 30 who had mild COVID-19 (a few samples of this study predate the infection). Cell type and time point are not known. The CDR3 spells CAWRGLNNEQFF. DNA for the CDR3: TGTGCCTGGAGGGGCCTCAACAATGAGCAGTTCTTC. The entire variable domain, with the rest obtained from reference TRBV30 and TRBJ2-1, is as follows: SQTIHQWPATLVQPVGSPLSLECTVEGTSNPNLYWYRQAAGRGLQLLFYSVGIGQISSEVPQNLSASRPQDRQFILSSKKLLLSDSGFYLCAWRGLNNEQFFGPGTRLTVL.